This entry concerns a single TCR beta chain. The target antigen is unknown. These data are taken from a study of identical twins. Healthy Caucasians supplied all donations. Germline V gene data show CDR1 as SGHNT and CDR2 as YENEEA. This CDR3 contains 15 residues. V was trimmed by 1 base and J by 7 bases, leaving 17 bases between them. TCRdb reprocessed the 5' RACE reads via MiXCR and lists one record per CDR3 protein. The table shows hundreds of thousands of distinct CDR3 sequences, with under 8.5% occurring only once. General study points: With abundant cord blood beta clonotypes, insertions were fewer; memory repertoires showed no such pattern. Excess sharing between twins was weaker in beta out-of-frame sequences.

The data also belong to a second study, concerning yellow fever vaccine responses in identical twins. From that second work: Reportedly, twins showed a vaccine T cell response that looked partly convergent and partly personalized.

The chain employs TRBV11-3 and TRBJ2-7, with D perhaps TRBD2 (5 bases). The sequence was obtained from a woman aged 18-35 years in good health. Sequenced: PBMCs. The CDR3 sequence: CASSLGWVEGGEQYF. The CDR3 coding sequence is TGTGCCAGCAGCTTAGGGTGGGTCGAAGGCGGGGAGCAGTACTTC.